Following are 31 T cell receptor beta chains from one sample sequenced in a study of identical twins. TCRdb passed the 5' RACE reads through MiXCR, listing each CDR3 protein once. In the table there are about 390,000 distinct CDR3 sequences, approximately 8.8% of which are singletons. The sequencing sample was made of naive T cells sorted from blood. The receptors derive from a woman aged 50 to 60 in good health.

This chain uses TRBV27 with TRBJ2-7; the D gene is possibly TRBD2 (6 bases). V was clipped by 4 bases and J by 10 bases, with 20 bases between them. Germline loops: CDR1 MNHEY, CDR2 SMNVEV (reference sequence). The CDR3 has 14 residues. This chain's CDR3 is CASSSPRDSNNQYV. In nucleotides, the CDR3 is TGTGCCAGCAGTTCCCCTCGGGACTCCAACAATCAGTACGTC.

This clonotype has just a few counts. This rearrangement joins TRBV18 to TRBJ2-2; no clear D gene. Deletions cut 2 bases from V and 2 bases from J, with 9 bases between. The CDR3 is made up of 15 amino acids. Germline V gene sequence: CDR1 KGHSH, CDR2 LQKENI. The CDR3 nucleotides are TGTGCCAGCTCACCATCGCAGATAAACACCGGGGAGCTGTTTTTT. Translation gives CASSPSQINTGELFF. Filled out from reference TRBV18 and TRBJ2-2, the complete variable domain reads NAGVMQNPRHLVRRRGQEARLRCSPMKGHSHVYWYRQLPEEGLKFMVYLQKENIIDESGMPKERFSAEFPKEGPSILRIQQVVRGDSAAYFCASSPSQINTGELFFGEGSRLTVL.

This clonotype was observed a handful of times. The J gene is TRBJ1-3, the V gene TRBV4-1; D remains unclear. The CDR3 length is 16 residues. Germline V gene data show CDR1 as MGHRA and CDR2 as YSYEKL. V lost 3 bases to trimming and J lost 0 bases, with 12 bases between them. CDR3 DNA: TGCGCCAGCAGCCATTCTAAGGAAAGCTCTGGAAACACCATATATTTT. Translating it yields CASSHSKESSGNTIYF.

In its sample, this clonotype was seen many times. The chain employs TRBV11-2 and TRBJ2-4; TRBD1 is a possible D gene (5 bases). Germline V gene data show CDR1 as SGHAT and CDR2 as FQNNGV. The CDR3 has 14 amino acids. V was shortened by 5 bases and J by 6 bases, with 14 bases between the two germline ends. CDR3 nucleotides: TGTGCCAGCAGCCCTGGGGCAATCTTAAACATTCAGTACTTC. It codes for CASSPGAILNIQYF.

The table lists this clonotype with many counts. V and J are TRBV5-1 and TRBJ2-1; the D call may be TRBD1 or TRBD2 (5 bases each). The V gene's germline CDR1 is SGHRS and CDR2 YFSETQ. V lost 0 bases and J 4 bases, leaving 11 bases between the germline ends. CDR3 length: 15 residues. This chain's CDR3 is CASSLVGGPYNEQFF. CDR3 sequence (DNA): TGCGCCAGCAGCTTGGTTGGGGGACCTTACAATGAGCAGTTCTTC.

The V and J genes are TRBV7-9 and TRBJ2-7; tentative D call: TRBD1 (6 bases). Germline CDR1 SEHNR, CDR2 FQNEAQ (reference sequence). V was pared by 2 bases and J by 3 bases, with 17 bases between. This CDR3 is 16 amino acids long. CDR3 DNA: TGTGCCAGCAGCTTAATTAAGGCAGGGGCGAGCTACGAGCAGTACTTC. Translated, it gives CASSLIKAGASYEQYF.

This chain uses TRBV27 with TRBJ2-1; a possible D gene is TRBD2 (6 bases). The ends were cut back, 5 bases at V and 7 bases at J, with 18 bases in the middle. The CDR3 sequence is 15 residues long. The germline V gene encodes CDR1 MNHEY and CDR2 SMNVEV (reference sequence). CDR3 nucleotides: TGTGCCAGCAGTGGAGGGTCAGGTCTGAGGAATGAGCAGTTCTTC. This translates into CASSGGSGLRNEQFF.

This clonotype was picked up many times. The V and J genes are TRBV10-3 and TRBJ2-1; D gene unclear. Germline V gives CDR1 ENHRY, CDR2 SYGVKD. This CDR3 has 12 residues. Trimming stripped 6 bases from V and 1 base from J, with 4 bases between. This chain's CDR3 is CAISRSYNEQFF. DNA of the CDR3: TGTGCCATCAGCCGATCCTACAATGAGCAGTTCTTC.

This clonotype was seen many times. The chain has TRBV27 and TRBJ2-7; D call uncertain. This CDR3 region has 12 residues. V shed 3 bases and J shed 3 bases, with 6 bases lying between them. In germline, CDR1 is MNHEY, CDR2 SMNVEV (reference sequence). CDR3 in DNA: TGTGCCAGCAGTTTCCTAGGCTACGAGCAGTACTTC. Its protein product is CASSFLGYEQYF.

This clonotype was found a few times. The chain carries TRBV2 and TRBJ2-1; TRBD2 aligns across 7 bases. The CDR3 consists of 14 residues. Trimming removed 8 bases from V and 7 bases from J; junction bases left unmatched: 11. Germline assignment: CDR1 SNHLY and CDR2 FYNNEI. The CDR3 here is CASYGLVLSNEQFF. The DNA of the CDR3 is TGTGCCAGCTATGGACTAGTTCTCTCGAATGAGCAGTTCTTC.

This clonotype appeared a few times. The chain is built from TRBV12-5 and TRBJ2-1; a weak D match, TRBD1 (5 bases). The CDR3 is made up of 14 amino acids. Germline values: CDR1 LGHNT, CDR2 FRNRAP. V shed 2 bases and J shed 8 bases, with 13 bases lying between them. The CDR3 region is CASGLIQEGHEQFF. CDR3 nucleotides: TGTGCTAGTGGTTTGATACAGGAAGGGCATGAGCAGTTCTTC.

This clonotype showed up many times. This chain joins TRBV4-1 and TRBJ2-1, with 7 bases aligning to TRBD2. The CDR3 contains 15 residues. The germline CDR1 and CDR2 sequences are MGHRA and YSYEKL. J gave up 5 bases and V 3 bases, and 7 bases lay outside the gene matches. CDR3 sequence reads: CASSHSGGLDNEQFF. The DNA for the CDR3 is TGCGCCAGCAGCCACTCGGGGGGATTAGACAATGAGCAGTTCTTC.

About this clonotype: Relative to the germline gene, one junction end is altered; a read error may explain this. V is TRBV24-1 and J is TRBJ2-1; tentatively, D is TRBD1 or TRBD2 (5 bases each). Germline-derived CDR1 and CDR2 are KGHDR and SFDVKD. CDR3 size: 16 residues. CDR3 sequence reads: CASSDSRRGRNNEQFF. The CDR3 coding sequence is TGTGCCTCCAGTGATTCCCGACGGGGCCGAAACAATGAGCAGTTCTTC.

This clonotype was recorded at least ten times. The gene calls are TRBV2 and TRBJ2-4, with 9 bases fitting TRBD2. The CDR3 has 13 amino acids. J gave up 8 bases and V 10 bases, and 9 bases lay outside the gene matches. Germline V gene data show CDR1 as SNHLY and CDR2 as FYNNEI. This chain's CDR3 is CATTSGRLDIQYF. Written as DNA, the CDR3 is TGTGCCACAACAAGCGGGAGGTTGGACATTCAGTACTTC.

This chain joins TRBV6-6 and TRBJ1-1; D gene ambiguous. V was trimmed by 5 bases and J by 5 bases, leaving 18 bases between them. The CDR3 is made up of 15 amino acids. Germline V lookup: CDR1 MNHNY, CDR2 SVGAGI (reference sequence). The CDR3 nucleotides are TGTGCCAGCAGTCTACGAGGGCGACTGGATACTGAAGCTTTCTTT. Translating it yields CASSLRGRLDTEAFF.

This clonotype came up many times. This chain joins TRBV4-1 and TRBJ2-1; D remains unclear. This CDR3 is built from 16 residues. V was pared by 4 bases and J by 4 bases, with 17 bases between. The germline gives CDR1 MGHRA, CDR2 YSYEKL. The CDR3 sequence is CASSRNPSEYYNEQFF. In DNA form, the CDR3 reads TGCGCCAGCAGCCGAAACCCCAGCGAGTATTACAATGAGCAGTTCTTC.

This clonotype was counted between two and nine times. Written as DNA, the CDR3 is TGTGCCAGCAGCTCGACAGGGGCGGCTAATGAAAAACTGTTTTTT. Its translation is CASSSTGAANEKLFF. This chain connects TRBV7-9 to TRBJ1-4, with 8 bases matching TRBD1. From germline, CDR1 is SEHNR and CDR2 FQNEAQ (reference sequence). The CDR3 runs to 15 residues. V lost 4 bases and J lost 3; bases outside the gene matches: 4.

This clonotype was picked up one time. V is TRBV30 and J is TRBJ2-2; D not certain. Deletions cut 1 base from V and 6 bases from J, with 6 bases between. This CDR3 contains 12 residues. CDR1 GTSNPN and CDR2 SVGIG come from the germline V gene (reference sequence). In nucleotides, the CDR3 is TGTGCCTGGAGTGAGGGCCCCGGGGAGCTGTTTTTT. This sequence encodes CAWSEGPGELFF.

This clonotype was picked up many times. The rearrangement links TRBV29-1 to TRBJ1-5; TRBD1 agrees at 8 bases. The CDR3 covers 13 residues. CDR1 and CDR2 (germline): SQVTM, ANQGSEA. V lost 6 bases to trimming and J lost 3 bases; unmatched junction nucleotides: 4. CDR3 sequence reads: CSVKGQDNQPQHF. The CDR3 bases are TGCAGCGTCAAGGGACAGGACAATCAGCCCCAGCATTTT.

This clonotype was counted ten times or more. The genes are TRBV5-1 and TRBJ1-1, with D perhaps TRBD1 (5 bases). Trimming pared 0 bases from V and 5 bases from J, leaving 29 bases between. The CDR3 runs 20 residues. In germline, CDR1 is SGHRS, CDR2 YFSETQ. The chain's CDR3 is CASSLERHGGNKAQRTEAFF. CDR3 sequence (DNA): TGCGCCAGCAGCTTGGAACGACACGGGGGTAACAAGGCCCAACGGACTGAAGCTTTCTTT.

This clonotype was seen more than once but under ten times. V and J are TRBV28 and TRBJ2-7; 15 nucleotides align to TRBD2. J was trimmed by 0 bases and V by 5 bases; bases with no gene match: 2. The CDR3 has 16 residues. Germline assignment: CDR1 MDHEN and CDR2 SYDVKM. CDR3 nucleotides: TGTGCCAGCAGTGAGGGACTAGCGGGAGGCTCCTACGAGCAGTACGTC. Amino acids: CASSEGLAGGSYEQYV.

V is TRBV4-2 and J is TRBJ2-7; D unclear. Germline V lookup: CDR1 LGHNA, CDR2 YNFKEQ. There are 14 residues in the CDR3. Deletions cut 0 bases from V and 5 bases from J, with 11 bases between. The CDR3 spells CASSQDPALDEQYF. Written as DNA, the CDR3 is TGTGCCAGCAGCCAAGACCCGGCCCTGGACGAGCAGTACTTC.

V and J are TRBV7-2 and TRBJ2-1; 10 bases are a match to TRBD2. J gave up 4 bases and V 0 bases, and 6 bases lay outside the gene matches. The CDR3 contains 17 residues. Germline V CDR1 and CDR2: SGHTA, FQGNSA. The CDR3 coding sequence is TGTGCCAGCAGCTTAGCCACCGGGACTAGCGTATACAATGAGCAGTTCTTC. Encoded protein: CASSLATGTSVYNEQFF.

A few counts support this clonotype. The rearrangement joins TRBV28 to TRBJ1-2; no clear D. CDR1 MDHEN and CDR2 SYDVKM come from the germline V gene. V lost 0 bases, J lost 6 bases, and 11 bases lay in between. The CDR3 runs 14 residues. The CDR3 region has the DNA TGTGCCAGCAGTTTATGGGCAGAGTTGGATGGCTACACCTTC. Its protein is CASSLWAELDGYTF.

This clonotype was counted ten times or more. The V gene is TRBV5-1, the J gene TRBJ2-7, with D perhaps matching TRBD1 (5 bases). The CDR3 covers 15 residues. CDR1 is SGHRS and CDR2 is YFSETQ in the germline V gene. Trimming cost V 4 bases and J 7 bases, with 21 bases left between them. CDR3 nucleotides: TGCGCCAGCAGCACGGTTCAGGGCGCACCTAGGGAGCAGTACTTC. Protein sequence: CASSTVQGAPREQYF. Full variable domain (remainder filled in from reference TRBV5-1 and TRBJ2-7): KAGVTQTPRYLIKTRGQQVTLSCSPISGHRSVSWYQQTPGQGLQFLFEYFSETQRNKGNFPGRFSGRQFSNSRSEMNVSTLELGDSALYLCASSTVQGAPREQYFGPGTRLTVT.

V is TRBV12-3 or TRBV12-4 and J is TRBJ1-1; possible D gene TRBD1, 5 bases. The CDR3 loop spans 11 amino acids. V was clipped by 9 bases and J by 1 base, with 6 bases between them. CDR3 sequence (DNA): TGTGCCAGTCAGGGGAACACTGAAGCTTTCTTT. Translated, it gives CASQGNTEAFF.

This clonotype was detected many times. The genes are TRBV5-1 and TRBJ1-4; a weak D match, TRBD1 (5 bases). Germline V gives CDR1 SGHRS, CDR2 YFSETQ. The CDR3 sequence is 16 residues long. V gave up 4 bases and J gave up 0 bases, with 13 bases separating them. The CDR3 DNA reads TGCGCCAGCAGCGAGGGACGGGAAGCAACTAATGAAAAACTGTTTTTT. Translated: CASSEGREATNEKLFF.

This chain connects TRBV10-3 to TRBJ1-2, with D perhaps TRBD1 (5 bases). The CDR3 contains 17 residues. The V gene lost 2 bases and the J gene lost 8 bases, with 24 bases spanning the gap. CDR1 ENHRY and CDR2 SYGVKD come from the germline V gene. CDR3 DNA: TGTGCCATCAGTGAGCCCGGGGACGGCCAGGCCCGCTGGGGCTACACCTTC. It specifies CAISEPGDGQARWGYTF.

The chain links TRBV5-1 to TRBJ2-7, with a tentative D call TRBD2 (5 bases). CDR1 SGHRS and CDR2 YFSETQ come from the germline V gene. CDR3 size: 14 residues. V was cut by 5 bases and J by 3 bases, with 15 bases left in between. CDR3 in amino acids: CASSPVANRYEQYF. The CDR3 DNA reads as TGCGCCAGCAGTCCCGTAGCGAACCGCTACGAGCAGTACTTC.

The chain joins TRBV7-6 to TRBJ2-3, with D uncertain. Per germline, CDR1 SGHVS and CDR2 FNYEAQ. V was cut by 1 base and J by 1 base, with 9 bases left in between. This CDR3 is 15 amino acids long. In nucleotides, the CDR3 is TGTGCCAGCAGCTTAGACCTCTTACGCACAGATACGCAGTATTTT. Its translation is CASSLDLLRTDTQYF.

As for this clonotype: This CDR3 is missing its conserved last phenylalanine or tryptophan, likely due to a read error. This chain connects TRBV5-1 to TRBJ2-7, with D perhaps TRBD2 (5 bases). V was trimmed by 3 bases and J by 7 bases, leaving 14 bases between them. CDR1 and CDR2 from the germline V gene are SGHRS and YFSETQ. The CDR3 is 13 amino acids. The CDR3: CASSSGGSHEQYG. The CDR3 nucleotides are TGCGCCAGCAGCTCTGGAGGCTCTCATGAGCAGTACGGC.